The next 5 T cell receptor beta chains were all read from a single sample in a study of blood T cell repertoires in COVID-19. Sequenced by immunoSEQ multiplex PCR; TCRdb stores in-frame clones only, minus some. The sample lists around 190,000 clones; roughly 88% were seen once. The sequenced material came from PBMCs or T cells enriched from blood (not recorded which). These receptors all stem from a man between 40 and 49 years old with acute COVID-19.

The chain uses TRBV6-5 and TRBJ1-2, with D uncertain. V gave up 6 bases and J gave up 0 bases, with 11 bases separating them. Germline V gene data show CDR1 as MNHEY and CDR2 as SVGAGI. The CDR3 length is 14 residues. CDR3 loop: CASRSTGANYGYTF. The DNA for the CDR3 is TGTGCCAGCAGGTCGACGGGAGCTAACTATGGCTACACCTTC.

The gene calls are TRBV24-1 and TRBJ1-6; the D gene is possibly TRBD1 (5 bases). The germline V gene encodes CDR1 KGHDR and CDR2 SFDVKD. Trimming stripped 3 bases from V and 6 bases from J, with 11 bases between. CDR3 length equals 15 residues. CDR3 protein: CATSDGMGGNSPLHF. Here the CDR3 DNA reads TGTGCCACCAGTGATGGGATGGGGGGTAATTCACCCCTCCACTTT.

V is TRBV6-1 and J is TRBJ2-1, with 7 bases that match TRBD2. V gave up 2 bases and J gave up 4 bases; unmatched junction bases: 17. The CDR3 extends over 19 amino acids. Germline lookup yields CDR1 MNHNS and CDR2 SASEGT. CDR3: CASSESIGEWGGGYNEQFF. The DNA of the CDR3 is TGTGCCAGCAGTGAATCTATAGGGGAGTGGGGGGGAGGTTACAATGAGCAGTTCTTC.

V is TRBV28 and J is TRBJ2-7, with 9 positions matching TRBD1. The CDR3 consists of 14 residues. Germline CDR1 MDHEN, CDR2 SYDVKM. The V segment lost 3 bases and the J segment 7 bases; nucleotides outside the gene matches: 7. CDR3 sequence: CASSLGDRVGEQYF. DNA for the CDR3: TGTGCCAGCAGTTTGGGGGACAGGGTAGGAGAGCAGTACTTC.

The V and J genes are TRBV4-2 and TRBJ2-3, with TRBD2 matching 11 bases. V shed 4 bases and J 6 bases; nucleotides not matched to a gene: 12. Germline V gene data show CDR1 as LGHNA and CDR2 as YNFKEQ. The CDR3 runs 17 residues. CDR3 in amino acids: CASSRTTSGMEADTQYF. In nucleotides, the CDR3 is TGTGCCAGCAGCCGGACGACTAGCGGGATGGAGGCGGATACGCAGTATTTT.